This T cell receptor (beta chain) was retrieved from a study of OX40 agonist ivuxolimab in advanced cancers. Background on the study: Ivuxolimab, which is an agonistic anti-OX40 (CD134) antibody, was administered to the patients. Patient treatment consisted of intravenous ivuxolimab administration every 2 weeks at 0.01 to 10 mg/kg. Treatment received earlier with anti-PD-1, anti-PD-L1 or anti-CTLA-4 agents was allowed, and over 30% had some.

Assay: immunoSEQ multiplex PCR; the TCRdb copy retains only in-frame clones and omits some. In the table there are roughly 60,000 clones, 84% of which are singletons. General study points: Clones of CD4+ and CD8+ blood T cells grew by week 6 at doses of 0.1 to 3.0 mg/kg.

Notes on this clone: The antigen is undetermined.

This TCR came from an adult with an advanced solid tumor such as melanoma, head and neck, liver or kidney cancer. The sequenced sample was CD4+ or CD8+ T cells sorted from blood, obtained in a trial of the OX40 agonist ivuxolimab.

The CDR3: CASLFDRGRETQYF. For the CDR3, the DNA is TGTGCCAGCCTATTCGACAGGGGCCGAGAGACCCAGTACTTC. The chain has TRBV2 and TRBJ2-5; 8 bases are shared with TRBD1. With 8 bases clipped from V and 4 bases from J, the junction kept 9 bases outside the gene matches. CDR1 and CDR2 from the germline V gene are SNHLY and FYNNEI. The CDR3 loop spans 14 amino acids.